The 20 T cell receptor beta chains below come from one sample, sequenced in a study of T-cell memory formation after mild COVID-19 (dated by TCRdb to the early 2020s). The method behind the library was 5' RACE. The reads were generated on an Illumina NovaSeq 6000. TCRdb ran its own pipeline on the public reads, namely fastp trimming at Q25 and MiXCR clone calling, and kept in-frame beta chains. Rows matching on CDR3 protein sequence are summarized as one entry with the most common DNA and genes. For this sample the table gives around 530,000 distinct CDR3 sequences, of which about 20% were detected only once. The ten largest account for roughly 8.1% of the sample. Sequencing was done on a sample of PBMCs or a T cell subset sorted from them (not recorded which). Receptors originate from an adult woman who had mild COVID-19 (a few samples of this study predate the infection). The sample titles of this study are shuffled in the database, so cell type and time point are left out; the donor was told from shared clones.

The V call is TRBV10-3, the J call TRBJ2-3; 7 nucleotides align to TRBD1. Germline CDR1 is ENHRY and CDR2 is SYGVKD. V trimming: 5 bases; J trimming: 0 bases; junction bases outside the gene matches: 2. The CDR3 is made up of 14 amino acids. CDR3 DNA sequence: TGTGCCATCAGTCGGGACAGCAGCACAGATACGCAGTATTTT. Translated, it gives CAISRDSSTDTQYF.

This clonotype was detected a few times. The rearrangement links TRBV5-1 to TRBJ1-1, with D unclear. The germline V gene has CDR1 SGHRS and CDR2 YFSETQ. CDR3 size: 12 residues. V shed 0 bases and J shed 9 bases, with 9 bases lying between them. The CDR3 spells CASSLVEAQAFF. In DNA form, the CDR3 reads TGCGCCAGCAGCTTGGTGGAAGCTCAAGCTTTCTTT.

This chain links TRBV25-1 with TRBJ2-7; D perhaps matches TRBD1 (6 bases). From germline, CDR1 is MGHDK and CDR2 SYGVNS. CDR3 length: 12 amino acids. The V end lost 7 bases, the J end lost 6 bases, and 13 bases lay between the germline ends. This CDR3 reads CASTAPRGEQYF. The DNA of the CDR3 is TGTGCCAGCACCGCCCCCAGGGGCGAGCAGTACTTC.

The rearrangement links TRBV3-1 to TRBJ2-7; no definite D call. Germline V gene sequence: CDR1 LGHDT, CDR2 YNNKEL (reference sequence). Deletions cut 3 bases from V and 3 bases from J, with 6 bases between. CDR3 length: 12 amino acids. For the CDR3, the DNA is TGTGCCAGCAGCCAGAACCTCTACGAGCAGTACTTC. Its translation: CASSQNLYEQYF.

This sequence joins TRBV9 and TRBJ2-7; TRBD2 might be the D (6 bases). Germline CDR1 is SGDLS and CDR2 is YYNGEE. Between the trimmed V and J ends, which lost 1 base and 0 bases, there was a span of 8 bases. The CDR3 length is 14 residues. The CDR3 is CASSVRDSSYEQYF. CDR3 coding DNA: TGTGCCAGCAGCGTACGGGACTCCTCCTACGAGCAGTACTTC.

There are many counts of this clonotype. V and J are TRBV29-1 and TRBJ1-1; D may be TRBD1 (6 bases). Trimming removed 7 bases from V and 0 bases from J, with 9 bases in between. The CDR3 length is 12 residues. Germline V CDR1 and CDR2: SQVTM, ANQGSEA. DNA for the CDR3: TGCAGCGCCGGACAGCTGAACACTGAAGCTTTCTTT. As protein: CSAGQLNTEAFF.

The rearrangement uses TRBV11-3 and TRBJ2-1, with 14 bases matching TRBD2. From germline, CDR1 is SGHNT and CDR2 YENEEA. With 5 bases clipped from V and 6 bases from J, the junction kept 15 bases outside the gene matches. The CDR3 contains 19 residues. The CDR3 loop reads CASSLGLAGESYYGNEQFF. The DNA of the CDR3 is TGTGCCAGCAGCCTGGGACTAGCGGGGGAGAGTTACTACGGCAATGAGCAGTTCTTC.

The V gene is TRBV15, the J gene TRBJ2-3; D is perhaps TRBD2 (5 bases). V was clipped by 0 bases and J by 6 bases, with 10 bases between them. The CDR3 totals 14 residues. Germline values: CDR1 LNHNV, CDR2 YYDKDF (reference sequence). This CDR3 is CATSRERAVDTQYF. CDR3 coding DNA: TGTGCCACCAGCAGAGAGAGGGCGGTGGATACGCAGTATTTT.

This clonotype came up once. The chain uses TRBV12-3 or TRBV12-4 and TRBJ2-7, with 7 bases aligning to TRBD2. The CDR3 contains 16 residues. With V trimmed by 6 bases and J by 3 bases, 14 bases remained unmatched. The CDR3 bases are TGTGCCAGCAGCCCTGGGCGGGGGTTTGTTCACTACGAGCAGTACTTC. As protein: CASSPGRGFVHYEQYF.

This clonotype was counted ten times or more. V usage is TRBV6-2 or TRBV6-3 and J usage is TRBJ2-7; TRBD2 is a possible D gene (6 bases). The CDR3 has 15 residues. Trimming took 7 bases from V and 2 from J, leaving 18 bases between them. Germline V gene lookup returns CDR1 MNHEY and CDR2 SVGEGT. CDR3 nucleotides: TGTGCCAGCACCCAGGGAGGATTCGGCACCTACGAGCAGTACTTC. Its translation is CASTQGGFGTYEQYF.

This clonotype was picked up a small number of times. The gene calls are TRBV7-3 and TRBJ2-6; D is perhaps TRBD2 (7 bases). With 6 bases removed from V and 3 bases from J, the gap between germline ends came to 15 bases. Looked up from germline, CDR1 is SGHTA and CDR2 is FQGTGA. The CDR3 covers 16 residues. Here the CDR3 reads CASSQEGGRGANVLTF. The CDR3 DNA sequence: TGTGCCAGCAGTCAGGAGGGGGGGCGTGGGGCCAACGTCCTGACTTTC.

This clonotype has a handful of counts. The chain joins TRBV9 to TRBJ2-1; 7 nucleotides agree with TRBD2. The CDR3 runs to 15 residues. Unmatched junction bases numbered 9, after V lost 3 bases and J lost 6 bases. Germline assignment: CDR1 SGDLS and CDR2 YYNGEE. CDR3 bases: TGTGCCAGCAGCGCCAACGGGGGGAGGGCCAATGAGCAGTTCTTC. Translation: CASSANGGRANEQFF.

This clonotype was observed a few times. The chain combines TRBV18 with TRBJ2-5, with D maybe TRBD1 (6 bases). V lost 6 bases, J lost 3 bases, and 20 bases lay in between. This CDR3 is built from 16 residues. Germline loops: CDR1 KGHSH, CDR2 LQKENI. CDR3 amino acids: CASSSPGHRLEETQYF. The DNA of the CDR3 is TGTGCCAGCTCTTCACCGGGACACAGGTTGGAAGAGACCCAGTACTTC.

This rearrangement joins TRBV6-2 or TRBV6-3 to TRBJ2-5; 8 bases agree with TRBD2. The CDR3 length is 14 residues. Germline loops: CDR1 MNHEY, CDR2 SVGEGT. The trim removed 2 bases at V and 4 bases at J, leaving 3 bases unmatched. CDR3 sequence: CASSYTSGGETQYF. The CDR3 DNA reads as TGTGCCAGCAGTTACACTAGCGGCGGAGAGACCCAGTACTTC.

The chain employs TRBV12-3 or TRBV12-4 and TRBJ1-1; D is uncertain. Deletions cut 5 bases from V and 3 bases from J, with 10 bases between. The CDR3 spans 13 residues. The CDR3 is CASSPGLDTEAFF. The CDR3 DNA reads TGTGCCAGCAGTCCGGGCCTAGACACTGAAGCTTTCTTT.

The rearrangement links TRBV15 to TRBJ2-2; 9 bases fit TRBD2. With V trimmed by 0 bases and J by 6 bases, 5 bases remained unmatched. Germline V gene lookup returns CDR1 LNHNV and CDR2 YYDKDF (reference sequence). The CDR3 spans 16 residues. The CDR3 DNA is TGTGCCACCAGCAGAGATCTCGCGGGAGGGGCCGGGGAGCTGTTTTTT. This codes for CATSRDLAGGAGELFF. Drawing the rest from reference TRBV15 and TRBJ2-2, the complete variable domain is DAMVIQNPRYQVTQFGKPVTLSCSQTLNHNVMYWYQQKSSQAPKLLFHYYDKDFNNEADTPDNFQSRRPNTSFCFLDIRSPGLGDTAMYLCATSRDLAGGAGELFFGEGSRLTVL.

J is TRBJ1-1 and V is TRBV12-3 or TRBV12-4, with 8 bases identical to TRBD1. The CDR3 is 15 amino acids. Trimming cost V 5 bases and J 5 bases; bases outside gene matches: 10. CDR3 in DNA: TGTGCCAGCAGTGCTCAGGGGGCGAGTAGGACTGAAGCTTTCTTT. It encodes CASSAQGASRTEAFF.

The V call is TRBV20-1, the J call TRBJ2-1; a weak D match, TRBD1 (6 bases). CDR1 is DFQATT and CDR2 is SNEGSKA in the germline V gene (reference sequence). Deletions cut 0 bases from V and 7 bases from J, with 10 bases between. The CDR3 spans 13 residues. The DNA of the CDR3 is TGCAGTGCTAGAGAGGGAAGGGGGAATGAGCAGTTCTTC. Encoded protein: CSAREGRGNEQFF.

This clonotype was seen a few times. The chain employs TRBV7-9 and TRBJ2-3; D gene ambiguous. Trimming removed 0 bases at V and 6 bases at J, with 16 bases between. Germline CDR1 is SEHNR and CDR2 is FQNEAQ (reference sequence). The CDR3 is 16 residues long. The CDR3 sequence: CASSLAVDERKDTQYF. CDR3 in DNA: TGTGCCAGCAGCTTAGCGGTGGACGAACGAAAGGATACGCAGTATTTT.

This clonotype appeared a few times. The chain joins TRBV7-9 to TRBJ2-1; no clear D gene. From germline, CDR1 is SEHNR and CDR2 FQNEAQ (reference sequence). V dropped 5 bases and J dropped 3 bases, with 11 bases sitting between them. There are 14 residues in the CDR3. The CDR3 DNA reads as TGTGCCAGCAGCGACGGACGCCTCTACAATGAGCAGTTCTTC. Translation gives CASSDGRLYNEQFF. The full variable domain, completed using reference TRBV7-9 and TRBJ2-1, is DTGVSQNPRHKITKRGQNVTFRCDPISEHNRLYWYRQTLGQGPEFLTYFQNEAQLEKSRLLSDRFSAERPKGSFSTLEIQRTEQGDSAMYLCASSDGRLYNEQFFGPGTRLTVL.